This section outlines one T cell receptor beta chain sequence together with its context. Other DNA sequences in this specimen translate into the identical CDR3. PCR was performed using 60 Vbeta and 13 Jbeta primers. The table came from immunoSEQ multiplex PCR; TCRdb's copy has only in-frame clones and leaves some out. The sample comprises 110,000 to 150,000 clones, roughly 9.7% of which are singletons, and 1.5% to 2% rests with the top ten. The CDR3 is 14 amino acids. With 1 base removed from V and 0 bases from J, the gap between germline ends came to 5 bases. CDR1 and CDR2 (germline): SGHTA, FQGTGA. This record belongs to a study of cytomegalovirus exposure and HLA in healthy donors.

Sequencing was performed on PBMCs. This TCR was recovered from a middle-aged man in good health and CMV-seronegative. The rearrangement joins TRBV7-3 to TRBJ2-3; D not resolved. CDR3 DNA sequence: TGTGCCAGCAGCTTAAGGCAGAGCACAGATACGCAGTATTTT. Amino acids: CASSLRQSTDTQYF.